This entry features one T cell receptor beta chain sequence. The sample is drawn from a study of technical replicates of blood from a few donors. V shed 2 bases and J 4 bases; nucleotides not matched to a gene: 1. Germline CDR1 reads SGHTA; CDR2 reads FQGTGA. The CDR3 has 13 amino acids. Measured with immunoSEQ multiplex PCR; TCRdb has only the in-frame clones, and not every one. The sample includes 75,000 to 85,000 clones, approximately 94% of them seen just once. The V gene is TRBV7-3, the J gene TRBJ2-5; 7 nucleotides match TRBD2. The sequenced sample consisted of T cells isolated from PBMCs. This receptor was obtained from a human donor in good health. The CDR3 loop is CASSLAGVETQYF. CDR3 nucleotide sequence: TGTGCCAGCAGCTTAGCGGGAGTAGAGACCCAGTACTTC.